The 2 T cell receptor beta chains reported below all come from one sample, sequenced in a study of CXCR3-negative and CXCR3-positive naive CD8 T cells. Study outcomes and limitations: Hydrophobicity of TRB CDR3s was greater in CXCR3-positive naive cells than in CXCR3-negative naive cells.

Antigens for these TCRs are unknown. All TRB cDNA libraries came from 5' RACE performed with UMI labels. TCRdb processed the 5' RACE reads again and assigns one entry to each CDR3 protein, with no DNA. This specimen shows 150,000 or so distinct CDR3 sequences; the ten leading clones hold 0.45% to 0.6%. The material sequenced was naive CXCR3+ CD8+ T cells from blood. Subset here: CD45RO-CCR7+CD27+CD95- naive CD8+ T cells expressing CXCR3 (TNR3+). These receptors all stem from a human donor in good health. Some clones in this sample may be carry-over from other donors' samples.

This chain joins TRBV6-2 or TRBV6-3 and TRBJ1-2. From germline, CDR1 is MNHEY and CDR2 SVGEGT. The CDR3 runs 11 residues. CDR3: CASRVFYGSTF.

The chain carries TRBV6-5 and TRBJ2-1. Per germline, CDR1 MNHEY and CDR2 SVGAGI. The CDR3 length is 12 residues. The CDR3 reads CASSYDINEQFF.